The clone carrying this TCR beta chain occurred many times. Trimming cost V 5 bases and J 0 bases; bases outside gene matches: 12. Germline V gene lookup returns CDR1 SNHLY and CDR2 FYNNEI. This CDR3 is 18 amino acids long. Individual cDNA molecules carried attached unique molecular identifiers. TCRdb reanalysed the 5' RACE reads using MiXCR and keeps one entry per CDR3 protein. This sample has about 46,000 distinct CDR3 sequences, with 9.4% found just once. The data originate from a study of early T cells in non-severe SARS-CoV-2 infection. Sample: whole blood, taken at baseline. This receptor was obtained from an adult who was a healthcare worker with PCR-confirmed SARS-CoV-2 infection or an uninfected control (not recorded which). The chain is built from TRBV2 and TRBJ1-5, with 8 bases aligning to TRBD1. The CDR3 DNA reads as TGTGCCAGCAGTCCCACCGGGACAGGAAAGGATAGCAATCAGCCCCAGCATTTT. Amino acids: CASSPTGTGKDSNQPQHF.